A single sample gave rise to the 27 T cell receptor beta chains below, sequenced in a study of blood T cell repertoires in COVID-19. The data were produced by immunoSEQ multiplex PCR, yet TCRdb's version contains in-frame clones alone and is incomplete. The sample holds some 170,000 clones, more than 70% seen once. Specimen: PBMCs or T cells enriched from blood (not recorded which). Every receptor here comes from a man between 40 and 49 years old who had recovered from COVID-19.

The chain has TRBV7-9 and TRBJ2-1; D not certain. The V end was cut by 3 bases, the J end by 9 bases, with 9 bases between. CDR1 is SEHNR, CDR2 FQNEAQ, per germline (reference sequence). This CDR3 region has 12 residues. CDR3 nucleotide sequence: TGTGCCAGCAGCTTCAGCGTAGGTGAGCAGTTCTTC. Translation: CASSFSVGEQFF. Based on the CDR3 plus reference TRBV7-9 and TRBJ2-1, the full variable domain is DTGVSQNPRHKITKRGQNVTFRCDPISEHNRLYWYRQTLGQGPEFLTYFQNEAQLEKSRLLSDRFSAERPKGSFSTLEIQRTEQGDSAMYLCASSFSVGEQFFGPGTRLTVL.

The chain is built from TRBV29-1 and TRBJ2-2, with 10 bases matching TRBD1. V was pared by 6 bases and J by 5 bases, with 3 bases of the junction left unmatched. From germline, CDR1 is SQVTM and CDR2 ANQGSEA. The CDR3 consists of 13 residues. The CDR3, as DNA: TGCAGCGTAGGGACAGGGGTAACCGGGGAGCTGTTTTTT. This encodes CSVGTGVTGELFF.

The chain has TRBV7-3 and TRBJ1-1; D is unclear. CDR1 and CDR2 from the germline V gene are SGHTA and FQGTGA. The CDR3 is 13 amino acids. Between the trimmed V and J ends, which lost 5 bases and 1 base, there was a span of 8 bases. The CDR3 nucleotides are TGTGCCAGCAGCCCTCAGGAGAACACTGAAGCTTTCTTT. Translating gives CASSPQENTEAFF. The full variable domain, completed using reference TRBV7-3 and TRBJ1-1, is GAGVSQTPSNKVTEKGKYVELRCDPISGHTALYWYRQSLGQGPEFLIYFQGTGAADDSGLPNDRFFAVRPEGSVSTLKIQRTERGDSAVYLCASSPQENTEAFFGQGTRLTVV.

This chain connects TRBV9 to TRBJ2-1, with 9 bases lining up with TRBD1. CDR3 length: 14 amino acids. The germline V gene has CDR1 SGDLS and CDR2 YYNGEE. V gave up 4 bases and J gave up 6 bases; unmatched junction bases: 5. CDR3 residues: CASSRDRALNEQFF. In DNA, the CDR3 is TGTGCCAGCAGCCGGGACAGGGCCCTCAATGAGCAGTTCTTC.

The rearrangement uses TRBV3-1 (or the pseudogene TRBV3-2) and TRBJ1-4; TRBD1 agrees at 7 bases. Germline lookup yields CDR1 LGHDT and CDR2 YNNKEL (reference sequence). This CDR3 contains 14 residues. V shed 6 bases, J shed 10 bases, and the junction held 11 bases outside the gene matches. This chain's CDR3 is CASSPGTDPGKLFF. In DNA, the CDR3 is TGTGCCAGCAGTCCCGGGACAGATCCAGGAAAACTGTTTTTT.

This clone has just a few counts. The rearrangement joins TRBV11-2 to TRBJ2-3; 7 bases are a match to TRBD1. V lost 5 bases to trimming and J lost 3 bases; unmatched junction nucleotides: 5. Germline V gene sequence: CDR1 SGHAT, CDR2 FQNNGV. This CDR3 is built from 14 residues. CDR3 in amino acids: CASSRDRATDTQYF. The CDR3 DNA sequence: TGTGCCAGCAGCCGTGACAGGGCGACAGATACGCAGTATTTT. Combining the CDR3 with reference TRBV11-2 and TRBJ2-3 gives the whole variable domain EAGVAQSPRYKIIEKRQSVAFWCNPISGHATLYWYQQILGQGPKLLIQFQNNGVVDDSQLPKDRFSAERLKGVDSTLKIQPAKLEDSAVYLCASSRDRATDTQYFGPGTRLTVL.

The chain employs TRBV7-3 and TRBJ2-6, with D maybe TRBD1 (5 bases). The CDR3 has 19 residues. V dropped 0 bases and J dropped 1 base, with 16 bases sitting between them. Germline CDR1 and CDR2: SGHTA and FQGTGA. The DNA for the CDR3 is TGTGCCAGCAGCTTAACTAGCCTAACAGGAGTATCTGGGGCCAACGTCCTGACTTTC. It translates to CASSLTSLTGVSGANVLTF.

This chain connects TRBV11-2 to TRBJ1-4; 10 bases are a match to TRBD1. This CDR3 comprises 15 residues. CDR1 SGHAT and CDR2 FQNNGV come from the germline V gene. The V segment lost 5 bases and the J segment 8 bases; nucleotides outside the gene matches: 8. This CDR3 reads CASSGTGQGDEKLFF. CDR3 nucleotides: TGTGCCAGCAGCGGAACAGGACAGGGGGACGAAAAACTGTTTTTT.

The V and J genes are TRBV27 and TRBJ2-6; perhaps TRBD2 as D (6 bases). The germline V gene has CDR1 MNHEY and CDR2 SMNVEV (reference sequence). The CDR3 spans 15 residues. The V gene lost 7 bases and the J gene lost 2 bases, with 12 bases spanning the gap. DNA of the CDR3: TGTGCCAGCACCACCCCGGGGGCTGGGGCCAACGTCCTGACTTTC. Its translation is CASTTPGAGANVLTF.

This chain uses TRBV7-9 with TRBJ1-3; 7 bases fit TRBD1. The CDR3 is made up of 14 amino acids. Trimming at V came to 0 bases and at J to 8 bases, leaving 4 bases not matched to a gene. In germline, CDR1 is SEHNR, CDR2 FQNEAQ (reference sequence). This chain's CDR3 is CASSLAGGADTIYF. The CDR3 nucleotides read TGTGCCAGCAGCTTAGCAGGGGGCGCAGACACCATATATTTT.

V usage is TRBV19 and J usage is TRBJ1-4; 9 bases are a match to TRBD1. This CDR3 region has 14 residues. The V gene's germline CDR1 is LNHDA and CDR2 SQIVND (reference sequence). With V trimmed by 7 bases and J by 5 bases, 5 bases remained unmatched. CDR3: CASTVTGGNEKLFF. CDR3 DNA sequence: TGTGCCAGTACCGTGACAGGGGGGAATGAAAAACTGTTTTTT.

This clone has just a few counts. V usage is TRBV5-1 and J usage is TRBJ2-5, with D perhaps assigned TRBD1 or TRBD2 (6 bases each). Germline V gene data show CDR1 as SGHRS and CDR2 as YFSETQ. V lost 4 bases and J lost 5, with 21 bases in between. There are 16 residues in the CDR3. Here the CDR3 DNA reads TGCGCCAGCAGCGTGGGGGGCAGGGAACGTCAGGAGACCCAGTACTTC. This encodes CASSVGGRERQETQYF.

This CDR3 is CASSFPGQGNSPLHF. CDR3 DNA sequence: TGTGCCAGCTCATTCCCGGGACAGGGTAATTCACCCCTCCACTTT. This chain connects TRBV18 to TRBJ1-6; 9 nucleotides align to TRBD1. Trimming removed 5 bases from V and 6 bases from J; junction bases left unmatched: 5. CDR3 length: 15 residues. Germline V CDR1 and CDR2: KGHSH, LQKENI.

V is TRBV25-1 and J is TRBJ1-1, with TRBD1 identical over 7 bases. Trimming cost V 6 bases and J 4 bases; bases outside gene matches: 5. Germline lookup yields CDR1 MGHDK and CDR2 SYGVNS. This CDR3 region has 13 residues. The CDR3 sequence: CASREDRATEAFF. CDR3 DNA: TGTGCCAGCAGGGAAGACAGGGCCACTGAAGCTTTCTTT. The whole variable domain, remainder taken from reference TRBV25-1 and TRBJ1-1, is EADIYQTPRYLVIGTGKKITLECSQTMGHDKMYWYQQDPGMELHLIHYSYGVNSTEKGDLSSESTVSRIRTEHFPLTLESARPSHTSQYLCASREDRATEAFFGQGTRLTVV.

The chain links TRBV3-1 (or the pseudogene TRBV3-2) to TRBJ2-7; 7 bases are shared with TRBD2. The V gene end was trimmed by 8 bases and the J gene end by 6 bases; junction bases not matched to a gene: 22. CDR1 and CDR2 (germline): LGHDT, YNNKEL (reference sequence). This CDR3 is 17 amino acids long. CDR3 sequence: CASRSSPTSAWGGEQYF. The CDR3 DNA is TGTGCCAGCCGGTCAAGTCCCACTAGCGCTTGGGGTGGCGAGCAGTACTTC.

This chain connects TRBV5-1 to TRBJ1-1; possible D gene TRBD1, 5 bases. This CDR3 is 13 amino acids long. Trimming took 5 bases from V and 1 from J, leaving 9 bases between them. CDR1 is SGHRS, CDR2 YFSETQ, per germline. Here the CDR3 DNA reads TGCGCCAGCAGAACCACAGGGAACACTGAAGCTTTCTTT. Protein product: CASRTTGNTEAFF.

The DNA for the CDR3 is TGTGCCAGCAGCAGGGGACAGGGGGGGCGTGGGAACTATGGCTACACCTTC. Amino acids: CASSRGQGGRGNYGYTF. V usage is TRBV5-6 and J usage is TRBJ1-2, with 11 bases lining up with TRBD1. Trimming cost V 4 bases and J 2 bases; bases outside gene matches: 10. The CDR3 loop spans 17 amino acids. Germline CDR1 is SGHDT and CDR2 is YYEEEE.

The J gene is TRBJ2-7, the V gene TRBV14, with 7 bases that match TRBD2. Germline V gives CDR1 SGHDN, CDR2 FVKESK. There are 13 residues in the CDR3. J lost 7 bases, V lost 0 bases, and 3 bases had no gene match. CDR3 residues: CASSQEKGGEQYF. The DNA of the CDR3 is TGTGCCAGCAGCCAAGAAAAGGGAGGGGAGCAGTACTTC.

The CDR3 loop reads CASSPLGTGVVYF. The CDR3 bases are TGTGCCAGCAGCCCACTCGGGACAGGGGTGGTGTATTTT. The chain is built from TRBV6-4 and TRBJ2-3; 10 positions agree with TRBD1. J lost 14 bases, V lost 6 bases, and 11 bases had no gene match. The CDR3 sequence is 13 residues long. CDR1 and CDR2 from the germline V gene are MRHNA and SNTAGT.

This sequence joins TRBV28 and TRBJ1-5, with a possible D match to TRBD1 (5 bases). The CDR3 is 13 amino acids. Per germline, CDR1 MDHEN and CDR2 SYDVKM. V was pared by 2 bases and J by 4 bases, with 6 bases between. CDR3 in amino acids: CASSLQGNQPQHF. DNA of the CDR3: TGTGCCAGCAGTTTACAGGGAAATCAGCCCCAGCATTTT.

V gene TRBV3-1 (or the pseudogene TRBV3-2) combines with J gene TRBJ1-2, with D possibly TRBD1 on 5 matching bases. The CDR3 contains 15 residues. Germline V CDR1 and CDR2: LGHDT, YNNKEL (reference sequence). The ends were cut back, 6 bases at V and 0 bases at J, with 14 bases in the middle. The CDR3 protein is CASRRTDRPNYGYTF. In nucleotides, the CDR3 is TGTGCCAGCAGACGTACCGACAGACCTAACTATGGCTACACCTTC.

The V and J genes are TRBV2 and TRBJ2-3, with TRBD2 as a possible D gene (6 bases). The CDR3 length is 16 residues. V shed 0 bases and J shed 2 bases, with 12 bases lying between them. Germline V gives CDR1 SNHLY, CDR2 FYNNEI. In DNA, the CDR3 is TGTGCCAGCAGTGAAGCAAGCGGGCCGCACACAGATACGCAGTATTTT. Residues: CASSEASGPHTDTQYF.

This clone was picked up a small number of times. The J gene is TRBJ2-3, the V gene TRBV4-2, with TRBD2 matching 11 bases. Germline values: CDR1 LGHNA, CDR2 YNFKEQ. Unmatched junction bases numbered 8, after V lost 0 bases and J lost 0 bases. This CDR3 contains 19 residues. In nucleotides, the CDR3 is TGTGCCAGCAGCCAAGATCCTAGCGGGAGGCCAACTAGCACAGATACGCAGTATTTT. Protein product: CASSQDPSGRPTSTDTQYF.

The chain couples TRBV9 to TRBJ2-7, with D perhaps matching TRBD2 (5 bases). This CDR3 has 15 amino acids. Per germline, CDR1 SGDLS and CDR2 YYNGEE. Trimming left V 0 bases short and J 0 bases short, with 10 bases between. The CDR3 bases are TGTGCCAGCAGCGTAGGAGCGGCCAGCTCCTACGAGCAGTACTTC. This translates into CASSVGAASSYEQYF.

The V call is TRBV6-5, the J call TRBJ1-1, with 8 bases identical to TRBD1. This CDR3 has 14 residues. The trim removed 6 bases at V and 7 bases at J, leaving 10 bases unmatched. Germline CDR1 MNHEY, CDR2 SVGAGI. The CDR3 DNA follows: TGTGCCAGCAGCAAGGACAGGGATTCAAGTGAAGCTTTCTTT. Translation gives CASSKDRDSSEAFF.

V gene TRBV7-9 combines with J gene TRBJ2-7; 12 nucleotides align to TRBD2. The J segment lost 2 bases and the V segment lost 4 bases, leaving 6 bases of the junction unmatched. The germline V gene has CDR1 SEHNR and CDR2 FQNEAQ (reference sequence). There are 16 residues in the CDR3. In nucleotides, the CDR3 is TGTGCCAGCAGCTCTTCACTAGCGGGGGGCCCCTACGAGCAGTACTTC. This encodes CASSSSLAGGPYEQYF. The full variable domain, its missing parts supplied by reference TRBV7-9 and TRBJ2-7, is DTGVSQNPRHKITKRGQNVTFRCDPISEHNRLYWYRQTLGQGPEFLTYFQNEAQLEKSRLLSDRFSAERPKGSFSTLEIQRTEQGDSAMYLCASSSSLAGGPYEQYFGPGTRLTVT.

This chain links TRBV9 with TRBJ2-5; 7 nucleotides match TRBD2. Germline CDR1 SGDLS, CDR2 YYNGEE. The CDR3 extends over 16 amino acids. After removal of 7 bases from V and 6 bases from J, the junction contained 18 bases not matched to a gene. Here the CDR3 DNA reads TGTGCCAGCGCCAGACCCGGGGCGGGAGAGGCAAAGACCCAGTACTTC. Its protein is CASARPGAGEAKTQYF. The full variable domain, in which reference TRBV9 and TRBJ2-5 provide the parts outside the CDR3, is DSGVTQTPKHLITATGQRVTLRCSPRSGDLSVYWYQQSLDQGLQFLIQYYNGEERAKGNILERFSAQQFPDLHSELNLSSLELGDSALYFCASARPGAGEAKTQYFGPGTRLLVL.